This TCR beta chain was observed in a study of blood T cell repertoires in COVID-19. Under the authors' procedure: Amplifying reference gene primers gave estimates of nucleated cell counts. Libraries were prepared by immunoSEQ multiplex PCR; TCRdb keeps only in-frame clonotypes and omits some of them. V, J and clone size reflect that table, while D and trimming were determined from the DNA. Among hundreds of thousands of clones, about 90% were seen once, and the ten largest hold roughly 10%. With 2 bases removed from V and 3 bases from J, the gap between germline ends came to 7 bases. The CDR3 is made up of 12 amino acids. Germline-derived CDR1 and CDR2 are GTSNPN and SVGIG (reference sequence).

This receptor was identified in a woman in her 70s with COVID-19, enrolled during active disease. The chain recombines TRBV30 with TRBJ1-1; D is unclear. Sequencing used peripheral blood. The CDR3 DNA is TGTGCCTGGAGTTCAGGTGACACTGAAGCTTTCTTT. Protein product: CAWSSGDTEAFF.